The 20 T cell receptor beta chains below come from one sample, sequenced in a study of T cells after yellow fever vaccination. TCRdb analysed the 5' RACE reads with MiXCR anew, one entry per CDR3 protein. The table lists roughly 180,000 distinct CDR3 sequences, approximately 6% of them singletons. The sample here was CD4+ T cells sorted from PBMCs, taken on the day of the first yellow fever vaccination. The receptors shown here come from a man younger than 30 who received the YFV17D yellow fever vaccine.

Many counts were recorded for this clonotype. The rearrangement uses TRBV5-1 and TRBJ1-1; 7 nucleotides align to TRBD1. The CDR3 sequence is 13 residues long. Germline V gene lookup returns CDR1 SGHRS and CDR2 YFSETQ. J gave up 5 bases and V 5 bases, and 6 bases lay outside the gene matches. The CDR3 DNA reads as TGCGCCAGCAGGCCGACAGGGTTAACTGAAGCTTTCTTT. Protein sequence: CASRPTGLTEAFF.

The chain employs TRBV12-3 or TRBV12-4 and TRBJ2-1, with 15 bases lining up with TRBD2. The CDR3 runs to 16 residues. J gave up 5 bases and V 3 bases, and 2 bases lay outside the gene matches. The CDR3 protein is CASSLRTSGGDNEQFF. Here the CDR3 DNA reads TGTGCCAGCAGTTTGAGGACTAGCGGGGGGGACAATGAGCAGTTCTTC.

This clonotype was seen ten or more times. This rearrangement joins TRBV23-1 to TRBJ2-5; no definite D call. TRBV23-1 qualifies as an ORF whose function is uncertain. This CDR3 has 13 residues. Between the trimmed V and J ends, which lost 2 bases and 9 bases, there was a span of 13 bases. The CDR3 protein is CASSQTVRLAQYF. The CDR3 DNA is TGCGCCAGCAGTCAAACAGTCAGGTTGGCCCAGTACTTC.

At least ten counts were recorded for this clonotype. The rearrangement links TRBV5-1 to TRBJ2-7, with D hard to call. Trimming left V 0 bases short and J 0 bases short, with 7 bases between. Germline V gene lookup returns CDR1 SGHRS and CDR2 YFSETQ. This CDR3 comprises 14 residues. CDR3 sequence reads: CASSLETASYEQYF. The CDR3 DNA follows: TGCGCCAGCAGCTTGGAGACTGCCTCCTACGAGCAGTACTTC. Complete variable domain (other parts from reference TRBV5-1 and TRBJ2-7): KAGVTQTPRYLIKTRGQQVTLSCSPISGHRSVSWYQQTPGQGLQFLFEYFSETQRNKGNFPGRFSGRQFSNSRSEMNVSTLELGDSALYLCASSLETASYEQYFGPGTRLTVT.

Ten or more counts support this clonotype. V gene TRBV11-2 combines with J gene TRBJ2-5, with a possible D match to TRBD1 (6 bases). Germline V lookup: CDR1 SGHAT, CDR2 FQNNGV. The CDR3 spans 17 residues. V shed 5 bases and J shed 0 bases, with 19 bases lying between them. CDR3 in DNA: TGTGCCAGCAGCCTTACTCAGGGGCGAGGCAACCAAGAGACCCAGTACTTC. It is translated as CASSLTQGRGNQETQYF.

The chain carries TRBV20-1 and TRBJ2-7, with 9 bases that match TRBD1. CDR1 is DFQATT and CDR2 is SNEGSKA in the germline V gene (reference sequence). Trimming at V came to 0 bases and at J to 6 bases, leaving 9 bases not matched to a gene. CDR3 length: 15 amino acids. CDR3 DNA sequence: TGCAGTGCTAGAGATCGTCTCACAGGGGGCGGCGAGCAGTACGTC. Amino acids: CSARDRLTGGGEQYV.

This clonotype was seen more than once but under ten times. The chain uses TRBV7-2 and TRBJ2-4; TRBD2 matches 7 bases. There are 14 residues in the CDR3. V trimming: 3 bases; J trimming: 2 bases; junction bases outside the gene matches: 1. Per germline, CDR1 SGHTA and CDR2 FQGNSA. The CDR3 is CASSLGGSKNIQYF. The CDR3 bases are TGTGCCAGCAGCTTGGGGGGGTCCAAAAACATTCAGTACTTC.

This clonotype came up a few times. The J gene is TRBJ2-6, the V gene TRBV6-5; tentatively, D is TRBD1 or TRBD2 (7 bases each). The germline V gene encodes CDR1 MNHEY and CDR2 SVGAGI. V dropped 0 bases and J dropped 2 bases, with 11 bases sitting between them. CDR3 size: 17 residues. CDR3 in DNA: TGTGCCAGCAGTTACTCCCAGGGGGGGACTGGGGCCAACGTCCTGACTTTC. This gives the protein CASSYSQGGTGANVLTF.

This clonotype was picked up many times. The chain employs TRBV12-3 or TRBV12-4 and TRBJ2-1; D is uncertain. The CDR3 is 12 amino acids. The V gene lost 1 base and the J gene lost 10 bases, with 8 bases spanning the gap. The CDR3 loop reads CASSLGAVEQFF. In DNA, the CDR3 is TGTGCCAGCAGTTTAGGGGCAGTGGAGCAGTTCTTC.

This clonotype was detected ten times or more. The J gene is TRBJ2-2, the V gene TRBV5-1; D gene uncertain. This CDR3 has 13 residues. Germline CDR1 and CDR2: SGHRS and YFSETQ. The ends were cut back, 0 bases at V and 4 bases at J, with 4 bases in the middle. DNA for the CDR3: TGCGCCAGCAGCTTGGATCCCACCGGGGAGCTGTTTTTT. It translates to CASSLDPTGELFF.

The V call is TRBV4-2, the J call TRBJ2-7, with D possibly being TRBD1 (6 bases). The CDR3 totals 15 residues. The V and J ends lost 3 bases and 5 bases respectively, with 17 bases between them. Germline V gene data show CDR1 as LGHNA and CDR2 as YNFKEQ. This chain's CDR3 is CASSQVRTVGNEQYV. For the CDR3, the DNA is TGTGCCAGCAGCCAGGTTCGGACAGTAGGCAACGAGCAGTACGTC.

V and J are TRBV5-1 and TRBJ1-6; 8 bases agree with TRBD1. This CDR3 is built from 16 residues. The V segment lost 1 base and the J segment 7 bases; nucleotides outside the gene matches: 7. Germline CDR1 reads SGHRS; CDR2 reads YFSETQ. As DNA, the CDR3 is TGCGCCAGCAGCTTGCAAGGCCCAGGGGGCAATTCACCCCTCCACTTT. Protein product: CASSLQGPGGNSPLHF.

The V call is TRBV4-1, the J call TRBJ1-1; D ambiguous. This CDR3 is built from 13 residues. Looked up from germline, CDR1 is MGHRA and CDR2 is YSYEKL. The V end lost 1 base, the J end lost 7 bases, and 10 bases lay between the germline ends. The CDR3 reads CASSQGQALEAFF. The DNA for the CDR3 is TGCGCCAGCAGCCAAGGGCAGGCACTTGAAGCTTTCTTT.

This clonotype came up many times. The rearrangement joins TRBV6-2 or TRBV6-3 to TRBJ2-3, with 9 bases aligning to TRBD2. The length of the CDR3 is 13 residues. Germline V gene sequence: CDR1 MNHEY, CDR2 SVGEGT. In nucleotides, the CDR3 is TGTGCGTGTTGGACTAGCGTTACAGATACGCAGTATTTT. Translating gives CACWTSVTDTQYF.

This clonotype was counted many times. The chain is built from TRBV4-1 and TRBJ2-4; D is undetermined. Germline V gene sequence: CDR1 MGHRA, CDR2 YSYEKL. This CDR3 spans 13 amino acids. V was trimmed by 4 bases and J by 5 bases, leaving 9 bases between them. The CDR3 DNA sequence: TGCGCCAGCAGCCTCGACGACCAAAACATTCAGTACTTC. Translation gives CASSLDDQNIQYF.

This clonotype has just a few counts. The CDR3 DNA sequence: TGCGCGCCAGCAGCGGGGGGACAGGGAGTCGGGGAGCTGTTTTTT. Its translation is CAPAAGGQGVGELFF. The chain employs TRBV23-1 and TRBJ2-2; D tentatively fits TRBD1 or TRBD2 (9 bases each). TRBV23-1 is noted as an ORF with a role that remains uncertain. The CDR3 is 15 residues long.

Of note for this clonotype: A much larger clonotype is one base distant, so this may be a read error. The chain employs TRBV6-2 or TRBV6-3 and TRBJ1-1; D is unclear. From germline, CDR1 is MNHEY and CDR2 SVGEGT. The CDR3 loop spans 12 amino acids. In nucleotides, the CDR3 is TGTGCCAGCACCAACGGGATCACTGAAGCTCTCTTT. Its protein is CASTNGITEALF.

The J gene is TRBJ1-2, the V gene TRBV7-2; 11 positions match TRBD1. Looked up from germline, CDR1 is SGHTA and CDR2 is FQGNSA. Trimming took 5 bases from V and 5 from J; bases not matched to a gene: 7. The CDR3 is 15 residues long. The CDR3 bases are TGTGCCAGCAGCCAACCGGACAGGGGGCTTTATGGCTACACCTTC. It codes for CASSQPDRGLYGYTF.

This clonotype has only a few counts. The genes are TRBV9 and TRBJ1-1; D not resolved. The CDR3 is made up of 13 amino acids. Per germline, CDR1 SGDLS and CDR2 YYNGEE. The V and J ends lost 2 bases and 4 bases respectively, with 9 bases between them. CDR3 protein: CASSVGSATEAFF. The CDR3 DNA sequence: TGTGCCAGCAGCGTTGGCAGTGCCACTGAAGCTTTCTTT.

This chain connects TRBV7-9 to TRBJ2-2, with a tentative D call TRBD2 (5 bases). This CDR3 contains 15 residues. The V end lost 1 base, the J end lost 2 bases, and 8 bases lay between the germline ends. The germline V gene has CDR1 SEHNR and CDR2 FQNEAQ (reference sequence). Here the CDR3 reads CASSLDSGNTGELFF. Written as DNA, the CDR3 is TGTGCCAGCAGCTTAGACAGCGGTAACACCGGGGAGCTGTTTTTT. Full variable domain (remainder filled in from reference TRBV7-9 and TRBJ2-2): DTGVSQNPRHKITKRGQNVTFRCDPISEHNRLYWYRQTLGQGPEFLTYFQNEAQLEKSRLLSDRFSAERPKGSFSTLEIQRTEQGDSAMYLCASSLDSGNTGELFFGEGSRLTVL.